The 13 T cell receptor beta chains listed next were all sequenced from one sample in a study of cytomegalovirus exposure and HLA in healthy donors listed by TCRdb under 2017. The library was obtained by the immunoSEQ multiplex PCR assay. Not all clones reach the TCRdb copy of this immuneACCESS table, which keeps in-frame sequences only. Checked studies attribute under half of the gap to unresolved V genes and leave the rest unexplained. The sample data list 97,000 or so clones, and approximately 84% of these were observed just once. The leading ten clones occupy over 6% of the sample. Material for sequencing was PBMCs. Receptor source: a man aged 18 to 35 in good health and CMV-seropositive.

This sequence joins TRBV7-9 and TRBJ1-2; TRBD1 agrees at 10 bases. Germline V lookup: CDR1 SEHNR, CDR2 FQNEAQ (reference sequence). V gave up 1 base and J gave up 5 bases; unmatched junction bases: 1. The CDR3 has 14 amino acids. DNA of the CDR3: TGTGCCAGCAGCTTAGGGGGACAGGGGTATGGCTACACCTTC. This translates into CASSLGGQGYGYTF. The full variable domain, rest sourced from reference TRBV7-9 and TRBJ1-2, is DTGVSQNPRHKITKRGQNVTFRCDPISEHNRLYWYRQTLGQGPEFLTYFQNEAQLEKSRLLSDRFSAERPKGSFSTLEIQRTEQGDSAMYLCASSLGGQGYGYTFGSGTRLTVV.

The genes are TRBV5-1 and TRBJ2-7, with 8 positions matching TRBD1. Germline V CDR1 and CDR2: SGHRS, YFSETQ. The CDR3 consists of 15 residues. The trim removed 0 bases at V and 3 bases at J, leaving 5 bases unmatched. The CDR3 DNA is TGCGCCAGCAGCTTGGAGGGGACAGGATACTACGAGCAGTACTTC. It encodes CASSLEGTGYYEQYF.

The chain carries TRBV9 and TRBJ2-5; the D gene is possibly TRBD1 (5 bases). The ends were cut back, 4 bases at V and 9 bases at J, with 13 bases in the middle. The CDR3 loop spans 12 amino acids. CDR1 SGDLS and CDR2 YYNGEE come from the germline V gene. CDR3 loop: CASSSVLGAQYF. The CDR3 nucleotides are TGTGCCAGCAGCTCAGTTCTAGGGGCCCAGTACTTC. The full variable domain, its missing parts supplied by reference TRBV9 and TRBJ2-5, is DSGVTQTPKHLITATGQRVTLRCSPRSGDLSVYWYQQSLDQGLQFLIQYYNGEERAKGNILERFSAQQFPDLHSELNLSSLELGDSALYFCASSSVLGAQYFGPGTRLLVL.

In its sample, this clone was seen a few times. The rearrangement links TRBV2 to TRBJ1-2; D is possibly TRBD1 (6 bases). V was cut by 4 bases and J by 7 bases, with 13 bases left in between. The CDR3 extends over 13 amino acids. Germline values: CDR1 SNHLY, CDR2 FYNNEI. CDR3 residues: CASSVGQGIGYTF. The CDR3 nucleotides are TGTGCCAGCAGTGTGGGCCAGGGGATTGGCTACACCTTC. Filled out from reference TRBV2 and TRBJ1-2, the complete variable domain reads EPEVTQTPSHQVTQMGQEVILRCVPISNHLYFYWYRQILGQKVEFLVSFYNNEISEKSEIFDDQFSVERPDGSNFTLKIRSTKLEDSAMYFCASSVGQGIGYTFGSGTRLTVV.

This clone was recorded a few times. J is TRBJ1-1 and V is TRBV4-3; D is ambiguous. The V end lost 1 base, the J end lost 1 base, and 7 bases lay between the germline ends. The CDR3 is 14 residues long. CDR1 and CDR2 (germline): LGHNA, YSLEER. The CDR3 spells CASSQVPGNTEAFF. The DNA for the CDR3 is TGCGCCAGCAGCCAAGTCCCCGGGAACACTGAAGCTTTCTTT.

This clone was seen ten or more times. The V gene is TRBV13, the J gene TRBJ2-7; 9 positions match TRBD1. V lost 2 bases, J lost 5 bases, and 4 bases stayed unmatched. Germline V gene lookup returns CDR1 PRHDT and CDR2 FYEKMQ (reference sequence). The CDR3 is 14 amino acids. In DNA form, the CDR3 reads TGTGCCAGCAGCTTAAGGACAGGGGCTGACGAGCAGTACTTC. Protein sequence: CASSLRTGADEQYF.

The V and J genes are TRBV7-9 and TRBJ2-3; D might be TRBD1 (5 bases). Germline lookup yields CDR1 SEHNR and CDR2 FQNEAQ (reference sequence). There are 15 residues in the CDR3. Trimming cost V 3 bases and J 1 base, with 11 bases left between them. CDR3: CASSFRLGGTDTQYF. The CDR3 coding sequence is TGTGCCAGCAGCTTCCGGCTAGGGGGCACAGATACGCAGTATTTT. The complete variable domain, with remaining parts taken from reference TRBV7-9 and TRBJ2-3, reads DTGVSQNPRHKITKRGQNVTFRCDPISEHNRLYWYRQTLGQGPEFLTYFQNEAQLEKSRLLSDRFSAERPKGSFSTLEIQRTEQGDSAMYLCASSFRLGGTDTQYFGPGTRLTVL.

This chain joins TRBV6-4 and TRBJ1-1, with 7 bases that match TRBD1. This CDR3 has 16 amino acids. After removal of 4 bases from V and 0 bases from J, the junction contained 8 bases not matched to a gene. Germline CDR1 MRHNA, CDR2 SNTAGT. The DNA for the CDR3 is TGTGCCAGCAGTGGAACAGGGGTACAGGTGAACACTGAAGCTTTCTTT. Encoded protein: CASSGTGVQVNTEAFF.

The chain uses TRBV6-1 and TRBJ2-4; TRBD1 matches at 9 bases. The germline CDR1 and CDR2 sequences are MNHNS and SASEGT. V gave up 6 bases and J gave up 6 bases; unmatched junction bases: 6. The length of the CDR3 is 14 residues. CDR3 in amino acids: CASSPGQGRNIQYF. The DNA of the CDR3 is TGTGCCAGCAGCCCGGGACAGGGACGAAACATTCAGTACTTC.

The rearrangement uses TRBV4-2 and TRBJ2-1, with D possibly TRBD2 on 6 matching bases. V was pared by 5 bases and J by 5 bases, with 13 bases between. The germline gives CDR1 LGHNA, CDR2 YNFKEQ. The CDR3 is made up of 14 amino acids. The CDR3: CASSGAGQHNEQFF. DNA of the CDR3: TGTGCCAGCAGCGGGGCGGGGCAGCACAATGAGCAGTTCTTC.

The chain's CDR3 is CASSFSLAGDLQETQYF. CDR3 in DNA: TGTGCCAGCAGCTTTTCACTAGCGGGAGACCTCCAAGAGACCCAGTACTTC. The V call is TRBV11-3, the J call TRBJ2-5; TRBD2 aligns across 11 bases. Per germline, CDR1 SGHNT and CDR2 YENEEA. The CDR3 length is 17 residues. J lost 1 base, V lost 3 bases, and 7 bases had no gene match.

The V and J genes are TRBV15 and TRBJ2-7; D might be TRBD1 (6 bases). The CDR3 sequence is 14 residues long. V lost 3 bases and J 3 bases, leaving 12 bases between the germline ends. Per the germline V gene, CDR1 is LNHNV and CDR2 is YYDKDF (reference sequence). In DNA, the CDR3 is TGTGCCACCAGCAGGAGAACAGGGTACTACGAGCAGTACTTC. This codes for CATSRRTGYYEQYF. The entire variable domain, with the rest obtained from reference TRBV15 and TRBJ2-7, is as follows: DAMVIQNPRYQVTQFGKPVTLSCSQTLNHNVMYWYQQKSSQAPKLLFHYYDKDFNNEADTPDNFQSRRPNTSFCFLDIRSPGLGDTAMYLCATSRRTGYYEQYFGPGTRLTVT.

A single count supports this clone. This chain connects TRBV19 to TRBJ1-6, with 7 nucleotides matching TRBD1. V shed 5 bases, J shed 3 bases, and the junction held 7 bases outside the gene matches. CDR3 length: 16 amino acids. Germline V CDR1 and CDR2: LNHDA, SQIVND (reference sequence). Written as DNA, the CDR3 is TGTGCCAGTAGTGTCAGGACAGGATTCTATAATTCACCCCTCCACTTT. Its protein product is CASSVRTGFYNSPLHF.